This T cell receptor (beta chain) was retrieved from a study of cytomegalovirus exposure and HLA in healthy donors. The donors, nominally healthy at sampling, likely had unrecorded immune exposures. On this clone: The antigen is undetermined.

Vbeta (60) and Jbeta (13) primers were used in the PCR. Method: immunoSEQ multiplex PCR; TCRdb's copy keeps in-frame clones and lacks some. The sample shows fewer than 250,000 clones, approximately 86% of them seen only once. Regarding the study as a whole: TCR beta V segments were, for the most part, productive about 90% or about 30% of the time in an earlier analysis. Because they were indistinguishable, some V segments, including TRBV6-2 and TRBV6-3, were excluded.

Trimming took 5 bases from V and 2 from J, leaving 12 bases between them. Germline V gene lookup returns CDR1 SGHAT and CDR2 FQNNGV. The CDR3 totals 14 residues. This chain joins TRBV11-2 and TRBJ2-5; possibly TRBD2 for D (5 bases). The source is a woman under 30 in good health and CMV-seronegative. The sequenced sample was PBMCs. This chain's CDR3 is CASSPRLAQETQYF. In DNA form, the CDR3 reads TGTGCCAGCAGCCCTCGCCTAGCTCAAGAGACCCAGTACTTC.